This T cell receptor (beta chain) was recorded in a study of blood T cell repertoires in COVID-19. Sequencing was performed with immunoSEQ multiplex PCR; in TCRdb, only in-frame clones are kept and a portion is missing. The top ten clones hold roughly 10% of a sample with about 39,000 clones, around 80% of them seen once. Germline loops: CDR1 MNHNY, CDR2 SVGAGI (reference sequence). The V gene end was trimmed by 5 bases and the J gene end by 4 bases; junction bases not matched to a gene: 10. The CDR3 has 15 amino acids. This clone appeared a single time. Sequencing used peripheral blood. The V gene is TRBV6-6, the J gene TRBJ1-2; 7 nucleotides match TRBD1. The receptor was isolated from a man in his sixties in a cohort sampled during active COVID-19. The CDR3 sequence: CASSITTGTVYGYTF. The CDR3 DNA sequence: TGTGCCAGCAGTATAACAACCGGGACAGTCTATGGCTACACCTTC.